These 18 T cell receptor beta chains share one sample of origin, sequenced in a study of shared clonotypes between healthy human individuals. The assay was immunoSEQ multiplex PCR, and TCRdb's table has in-frame clones only and misses some. The table has about 730,000 clones, 72% seen once; the top ten hold more than 1.5%. Source material: memory CD4+ T cells sorted from blood. The subset denotes: CD45RA-negative fraction. The receptors here all came from a woman aged 30 to 39 in good health.

The rearrangement links TRBV6-6 to TRBJ1-1, with D tentatively TRBD1 (5 bases). Germline-derived CDR1 and CDR2 are MNHNY and SVGAGI (reference sequence). There are 15 residues in the CDR3. Deletions cut 2 bases from V and 1 base from J, with 11 bases between. CDR3 bases: TGTGCCAGCAGTTACGGTCAGGGACGGAACACTGAAGCTTTCTTT. Encoded protein: CASSYGQGRNTEAFF.

V usage is TRBV18 and J usage is TRBJ2-5, with D perhaps assigned TRBD1 or TRBD2 (5 bases each). Looked up from germline, CDR1 is KGHSH and CDR2 is LQKENI. This CDR3 comprises 15 residues. The V gene lost 3 bases and the J gene lost 2 bases, with 13 bases spanning the gap. In DNA form, the CDR3 reads TGTGCCAGCTCACCGGACCGGGACGCTCAAGAGACCCAGTACTTC. Encoded protein: CASSPDRDAQETQYF. Using reference TRBV18 and TRBJ2-5 for the parts outside the CDR3, the full variable domain is NAGVMQNPRHLVRRRGQEARLRCSPMKGHSHVYWYRQLPEEGLKFMVYLQKENIIDESGMPKERFSAEFPKEGPSILRIQQVVRGDSAAYFCASSPDRDAQETQYFGPGTRLLVL.

This chain joins TRBV18 and TRBJ2-7, with a tentative D call TRBD1 (5 bases). The CDR3 covers 15 residues. Germline V lookup: CDR1 KGHSH, CDR2 LQKENI. V was cut by 5 bases and J by 0 bases, with 14 bases left in between. The CDR3: CASSESADSSYEQYF. The CDR3, as DNA: TGTGCCAGCTCAGAGTCGGCAGACAGCTCCTACGAGCAGTACTTC.

The rearrangement links TRBV30 to TRBJ2-2; TRBD1 matches 7 bases. The CDR3 runs 12 residues. Germline V gives CDR1 GTSNPN, CDR2 SVGIG (reference sequence). V was clipped by 8 bases and J by 3 bases; unmatched bases: 3. CDR3: CARQGYTGELFF. The CDR3 bases are TGTGCCCGACAGGGATACACCGGGGAGCTGTTTTTT.

The rearrangement joins TRBV13 to TRBJ2-1; 13 bases fit TRBD2. V gave up 0 bases and J gave up 8 bases; unmatched junction bases: 10. CDR3 length: 18 amino acids. Germline V gene lookup returns CDR1 PRHDT and CDR2 FYEKMQ (reference sequence). The CDR3 protein is CASSLGLKTSGRSDEQFF. The CDR3 bases are TGTGCCAGCAGCTTAGGCCTAAAGACTAGCGGGAGGTCCGATGAGCAGTTCTTC.

J is TRBJ2-3 and V is TRBV7-3; D uncertain. The V end was cut by 4 bases, the J end by 6 bases, with 11 bases between. The CDR3 loop spans 13 amino acids. Germline V gene lookup returns CDR1 SGHTA and CDR2 FQGTGA. Here the CDR3 DNA reads TGTGCCAGCAGCTCCCATATGGGCGATACGCAGTATTTT. Translating gives CASSSHMGDTQYF.

This chain joins TRBV6-5 and TRBJ2-7; tentatively, D is TRBD2 (5 bases). The CDR3 runs to 15 residues. Germline lookup yields CDR1 MNHEY and CDR2 SVGAGI. V lost 0 bases and J lost 1, with 10 bases in between. The DNA of the CDR3 is TGTGCCAGCAGTTACTCGGCCGGGGTTTCCTACGAGCAGTACTTC. This encodes CASSYSAGVSYEQYF.

This clone was observed at least ten times. The rearrangement links TRBV19 to TRBJ2-7; TRBD1 matches 7 bases. This CDR3 spans 15 amino acids. Germline V gene sequence: CDR1 LNHDA, CDR2 SQIVND (reference sequence). Germline trimming cut 6 bases from V and 6 bases from J; bases unmatched to any gene: 14. As DNA, the CDR3 is TGTGCCAGTAGACAAGGGGATAGGGGGCTGACCGAGCAGTACTTC. Residues: CASRQGDRGLTEQYF.

The table lists this clone with a few counts. This chain uses TRBV11-2 with TRBJ2-7; 8 nucleotides line up with TRBD1. V trimming: 3 bases; J trimming: 9 bases; junction bases outside the gene matches: 10. The CDR3 totals 14 residues. CDR1 is SGHAT, CDR2 FQNNGV, per germline. The CDR3 is CASSLGTGKTGQYF. The CDR3 region has the DNA TGTGCCAGCAGCTTGGGGACAGGCAAAACAGGGCAGTACTTC.

The CDR3 region has the DNA TGTGCCAGCAGTTTATGGCTTATCAGGGGCGCGGAGGGCTACACCTTC. Translated: CASSLWLIRGAEGYTF. This chain joins TRBV28 and TRBJ1-2; D possibly corresponds to TRBD1 (6 bases). The CDR3 contains 16 residues. Trimming took off 0 bases at V and 8 bases at J, with 19 bases between the two ends. CDR1 and CDR2 from the germline V gene are MDHEN and SYDVKM.

The chain employs TRBV7-9 and TRBJ2-5; D is possibly TRBD1 or TRBD2 (6 bases each). This CDR3 is built from 17 residues. Trimming pared 4 bases from V and 5 bases from J, leaving 23 bases between. CDR1 is SEHNR and CDR2 is FQNEAQ in the germline V gene (reference sequence). DNA of the CDR3: TGTGCCAGCAGCTCACCCTTGGGACAAAAAGGGGGGGAGACCCAGTACTTC. Protein product: CASSSPLGQKGGETQYF.

This sequence joins TRBV4-1 and TRBJ2-7; unclear D gene. The CDR3 runs to 15 residues. Germline values: CDR1 MGHRA, CDR2 YSYEKL. With 0 bases removed from V and 3 bases from J, the gap between germline ends came to 12 bases. The CDR3 bases are TGCGCCAGCAGCCAAGATCAGACGAGGCTCTACGAGCAGTACTTC. Amino acid sequence: CASSQDQTRLYEQYF.

This clone has just a few counts. The chain uses TRBV11-2 and TRBJ2-2; D gene unclear. Trimming removed 5 bases from V and 1 base from J, with 5 bases in between. This CDR3 spans 13 amino acids. CDR1 SGHAT and CDR2 FQNNGV come from the germline V gene. The CDR3 loop reads CASSKGNTGELFF. The CDR3 nucleotides read TGTGCCAGCAGCAAGGGGAACACCGGGGAGCTGTTTTTT.

This clone was observed at least ten times. V is TRBV5-1 and J is TRBJ2-3, with TRBD2 identical over 7 bases. In germline, CDR1 is SGHRS, CDR2 YFSETQ. The trim removed 0 bases at V and 12 bases at J, leaving 7 bases unmatched. The CDR3 has 13 residues. The DNA of the CDR3 is TGCGCCAGCAGCTTGGTGGGGCGGGAGTACCAGTATTTT. It encodes CASSLVGREYQYF.

The chain has TRBV7-6 and TRBJ1-1, with unresolved D. This CDR3 contains 15 residues. Germline CDR1 reads SGHVS; CDR2 reads FNYEAQ. V was clipped by 1 base and J by 4 bases, with 13 bases between them. DNA of the CDR3: TGTGCCAGCAGCTTAGTCGCGGGGTCGGGCACTGAAGCTTTCTTT. It translates to CASSLVAGSGTEAFF.

The chain links TRBV11-2 to TRBJ2-7; TRBD1 matches at 9 bases. V dropped 5 bases and J dropped 2; count of bases not matched to a gene: 13. The V gene's germline CDR1 is SGHAT and CDR2 FQNNGV. The CDR3 has 17 residues. The CDR3 nucleotides read TGTGCCAGCAGCCGAAACATAGGGACAGGGTTGACCTACGAGCAGTACTTC. The encoded protein is CASSRNIGTGLTYEQYF.

The sample holds a few counts of this clone. The chain couples TRBV28 to TRBJ1-1; 7 bases agree with TRBD1. The V gene end was trimmed by 4 bases and the J gene end by 5 bases; junction bases not matched to a gene: 13. In germline, CDR1 is MDHEN, CDR2 SYDVKM. This CDR3 has 16 amino acids. CDR3 nucleotides: TGTGCCAGCAGTTCCCTGGGAGGGGGCGAGGAGACTGAAGCTTTCTTT. Amino acid sequence: CASSSLGGGEETEAFF.

The chain couples TRBV5-1 to TRBJ2-2, with 10 positions matching TRBD1. The germline V gene encodes CDR1 SGHRS and CDR2 YFSETQ. The CDR3 spans 15 residues. V shed 4 bases, J shed 5 bases, and the junction held 5 bases outside the gene matches. The CDR3 spells CASSQGTGVTGELFF. In DNA, the CDR3 is TGCGCCAGCAGCCAGGGGACAGGGGTAACCGGGGAGCTGTTTTTT.